This entry describes one T cell receptor (beta chain). The junction had 4 bases not matched to a gene; V was cut back by 5 bases and J by 4 bases. From germline, CDR1 is SGHRS and CDR2 YFSETQ. This CDR3 spans 14 amino acids. This record belongs to a study of blood T cell repertoires in COVID-19. The method was immunoSEQ multiplex PCR; TCRdb's version includes in-frame clones alone and lacks a portion of them. The table has hundreds of thousands of clones, 85% to 90% seen once; the top ten hold over 6%. The receptor comes from a woman aged 45-65 years with COVID-19, enrolled during active disease. Sample: peripheral blood. The rearrangement uses TRBV5-1 and TRBJ2-1; 9 bases align to TRBD1. Here the CDR3 DNA reads TGCGCCAGCAGAGAGGGACAGGGATACAATGAGCAGTTCTTC. Its translation is CASREGQGYNEQFF.